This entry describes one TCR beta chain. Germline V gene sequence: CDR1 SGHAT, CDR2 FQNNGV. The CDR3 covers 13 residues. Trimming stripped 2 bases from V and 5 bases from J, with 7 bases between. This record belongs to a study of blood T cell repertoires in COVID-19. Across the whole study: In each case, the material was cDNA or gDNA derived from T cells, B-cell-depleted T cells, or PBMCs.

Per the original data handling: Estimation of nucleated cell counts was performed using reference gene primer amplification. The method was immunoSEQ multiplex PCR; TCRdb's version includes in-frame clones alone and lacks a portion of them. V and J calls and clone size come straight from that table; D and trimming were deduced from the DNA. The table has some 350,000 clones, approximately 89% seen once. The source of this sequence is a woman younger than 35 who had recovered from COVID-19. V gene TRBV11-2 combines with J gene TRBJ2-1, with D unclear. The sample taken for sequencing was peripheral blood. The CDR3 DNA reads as TGTGCCAGCAGCTTATTCCCCAACAATGAGCAGTTCTTC. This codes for CASSLFPNNEQFF.